Below, one T cell receptor beta chain is given with its context. Its antigen is not identified. Measured with immunoSEQ multiplex PCR; TCRdb has only the in-frame clones, and not every one. The sample yields 120,000 or so clones, about 90% seen once. These data belong to a study of T cell responses to AZD1222 COVID-19 vaccine. Whole-study results and caveats: Only 5 to 7 AZD1222 recipients were seropositive at baseline. Within unmutated variant regions lay the reported targets of nearly half of spike-specific TCRs. Females made up more of the donors, who were largely white British, and clonal diversity may have come out too low.

The CDR3 spans 13 residues. The V and J ends lost 2 bases and 5 bases respectively, with 7 bases between them. Germline lookup yields CDR1 SGHTA and CDR2 FQGTGA. This TCR came from an adult in good health. Material: peripheral blood, obtained on day 0 of AZD1222 vaccination. J is TRBJ2-1 and V is TRBV7-3; D unresolved. In DNA form, the CDR3 reads TGTGCCAGCAGCTTAGAACAGCACAATGAGCAGTTCTTC. This sequence encodes CASSLEQHNEQFF.